Sequencing of this TCR beta chain was carried out in a study of blood T cell repertoires in COVID-19 (dated by TCRdb to the early 2020s). With regard to the full study: Samples from collaborators originated in the United States, Italy and Spain and spanned both the acute and convalescent phases of COVID-19. The material from the prospective study consisted of cDNA or gDNA derived from T cells, B-cell-depleted T cells, or PBMCs. Subjects who had been exposed to COVID-19, were actively infected with it, or had recovered from it provided the deeply sampled blood TCRbeta repertoires that made up the dataset. The repertoires were released in a freely available public database meant as a resource for research on the immune response to SARS-CoV-2. Samples were obtained from the ongoing ImmuneRACE study (first 160 participants) and from over a thousand subjects provided by 6 global collaborators. Nearly every sample came with metadata listing a de-identified subject ID, COVID-19 status, age in years and sex. HLA class I and class II types, where available, came from metadata supplied by the sample provider rather than from assay-based typing.

TCRbeta CDR3 regions were amplified from genomic DNA using the immunoSEQ Assay, a bias-controlled multiplex PCR. The source study handled its data this way. The number of nucleated cells in each sample was estimated by amplification of reference gene primers within the assay. Sequence reads were collapsed and filtered to measure the absolute abundance of every unique TCRbeta CDR3 rearrangement. For each sample, productive Simpson clonality was calculated as the square root of Simpson's diversity index over productive rearrangements. Drawn from immuneACCESS, this table holds only the in-frame rearrangements with V and J called that TCRdb kept. Clones are partly lost; checked studies trace under half to an unresolved V gene and leave the rest unexplained. V and J calls and clone size are as listed in that table; D and trimming were resolved from the DNA. The sample table lists 80,000 to 95,000 clones, around 80% of them with a count of one. 31% of the sample is in the top ten clones.

Each collaborating institution followed its own protocols to collect whole blood in K2EDTA tubes. For TCRbeta analysis, collaborators shipped samples as frozen whole blood, isolated PBMCs, or DNA extracted from either of those sample types. The germline V gene supplies CDR1 SGHTA and CDR2 FQGTGA. V gives up 4 bases and J gives up 0 bases, and the segment between their germline ends measures 10 bases. Spanning cysteine to phenylalanine, the CDR3 consists of 15 amino acids. Kept here is only the CDR3 DNA, which spans 45 bases and is read in frame from base 1. In regard to this clone: Its antigen is unknown. Base-call qualities are not available, and no considerably larger clone is one nucleotide away.

Broad study findings and their caveats: The amount of clinical and demographic metadata varied by source and participant and was provided uncurated.

Sequencing was performed on peripheral blood. This sequence originates from an elderly woman with active or convalescent COVID-19. The sequence joins TRBV7-3 to TRBJ2-1; TRBD2 is possibly the D segment (5 matching bases). The CDR3 loop reads CASSSAGSSYNEQFF. The DNA sequence is TGTGCCAGCAGCTCCGCGGGTAGCTCCTACAATGAGCAGTTCTTC.